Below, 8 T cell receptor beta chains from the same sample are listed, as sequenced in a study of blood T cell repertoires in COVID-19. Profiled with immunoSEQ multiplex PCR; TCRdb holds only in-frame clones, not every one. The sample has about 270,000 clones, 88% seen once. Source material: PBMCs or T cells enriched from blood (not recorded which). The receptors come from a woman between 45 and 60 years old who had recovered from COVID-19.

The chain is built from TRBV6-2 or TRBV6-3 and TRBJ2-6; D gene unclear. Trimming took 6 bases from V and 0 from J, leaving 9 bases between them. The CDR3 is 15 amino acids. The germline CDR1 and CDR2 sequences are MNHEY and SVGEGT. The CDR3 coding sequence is TGTGCCAGCAGCGACTCGAGCTCTGGGGCCAACGTCCTGACTTTC. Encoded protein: CASSDSSSGANVLTF.

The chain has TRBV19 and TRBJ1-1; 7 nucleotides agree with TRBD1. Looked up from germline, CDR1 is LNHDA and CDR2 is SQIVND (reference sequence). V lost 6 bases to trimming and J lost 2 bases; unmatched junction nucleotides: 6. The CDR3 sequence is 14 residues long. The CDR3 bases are TGTGCCAGTAGGAGCCGGGACAGCAACACTGAAGCTTTCTTT. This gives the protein CASRSRDSNTEAFF.

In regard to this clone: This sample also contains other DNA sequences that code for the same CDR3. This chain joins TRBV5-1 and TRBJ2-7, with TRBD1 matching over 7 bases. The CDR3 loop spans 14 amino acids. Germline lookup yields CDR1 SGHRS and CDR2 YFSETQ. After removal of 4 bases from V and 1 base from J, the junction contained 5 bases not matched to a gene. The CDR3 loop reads CASSTGTVSYEQYF. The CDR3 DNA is TGCGCCAGCAGCACAGGGACAGTGTCCTACGAGCAGTACTTC.

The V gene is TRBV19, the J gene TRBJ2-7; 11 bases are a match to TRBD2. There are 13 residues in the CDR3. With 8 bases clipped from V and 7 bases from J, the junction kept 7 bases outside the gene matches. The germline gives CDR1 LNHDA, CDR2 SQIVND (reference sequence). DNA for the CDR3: TGTGCCAGTGGGACTAGCGGAATTGGGGAGCAGTACTTC. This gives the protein CASGTSGIGEQYF.

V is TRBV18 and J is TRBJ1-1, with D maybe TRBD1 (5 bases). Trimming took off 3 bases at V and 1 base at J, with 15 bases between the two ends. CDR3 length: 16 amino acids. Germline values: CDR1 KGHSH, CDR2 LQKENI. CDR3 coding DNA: TGTGCCAGCTCACCGGACAACCTTAGGGGGAACACTGAAGCTTTCTTT. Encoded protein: CASSPDNLRGNTEAFF.

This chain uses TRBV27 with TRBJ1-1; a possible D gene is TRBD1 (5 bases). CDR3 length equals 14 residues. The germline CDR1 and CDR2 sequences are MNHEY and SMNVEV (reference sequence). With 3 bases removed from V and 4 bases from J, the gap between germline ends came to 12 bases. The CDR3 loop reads CASSFFGGSTEAFF. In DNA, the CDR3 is TGTGCCAGCAGTTTTTTTGGGGGGAGCACTGAAGCTTTCTTT.

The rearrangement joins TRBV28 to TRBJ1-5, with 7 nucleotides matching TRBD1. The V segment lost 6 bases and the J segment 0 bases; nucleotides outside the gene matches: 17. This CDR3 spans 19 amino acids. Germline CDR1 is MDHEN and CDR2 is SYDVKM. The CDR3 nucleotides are TGTGCCAGCAGAACTCCGATAAATAGGGGGCAATATAGCAATCAGCCCCAGCATTTT. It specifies CASRTPINRGQYSNQPQHF.

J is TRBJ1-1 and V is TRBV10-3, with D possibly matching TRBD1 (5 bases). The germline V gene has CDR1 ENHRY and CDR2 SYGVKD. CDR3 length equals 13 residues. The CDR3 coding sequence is TGTGCGACGTCTGGGGGGTTGGGAAGTGAAGCTTTCTTT. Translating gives CATSGGLGSEAFF.